This T cell receptor beta chain was captured in a study of post-analysis software for immune sequencing data. Overall study findings and caveats: Compared with controls, patients had more of about 5 TRBV segments, including TRBV5-6, TRBV5-1 and TRBV20-1. Pronounced co-clustering by F measure was evident among identically batched samples.

Each TCR beta cDNA library carried unique molecular identifiers. One entry per CDR3 protein, called by TCRdb with MiXCR from the PCR reads. The sample shows approximately 460,000 distinct CDR3 sequences, 45% of them seen only once. In the case of this clonotype: Its antigen remains unidentified.

This CDR3 contains 13 residues. From germline, CDR1 is DFQATT and CDR2 SNEGSKA (reference sequence). The receptor was isolated from a girl between 5 and 17 years old with multiple sclerosis. The chain is built from TRBV20-1 and TRBJ2-7; perhaps TRBD1 as D (5 bases). The DNA end favors TRBJ2-5, so the J call may be wrong. Sequencing was performed on blood. The CDR3, as DNA: TGCAGTGCTAGAGATGGGGCTTGGGAGACCCAGTACTTC. Translation gives CSARDGAWETQYF.